The clone carrying this T cell receptor (beta chain) has a count of ten or more. No antigen is known for it. CDR3 length: 17 amino acids. V was clipped by 4 bases and J by 3 bases; unmatched bases: 11. CDR1 is SGHDN and CDR2 is FVKESK in the germline V gene. This sample stems from a study of identical twins. Broader study findings: With abundant cord blood beta clonotypes, insertions were fewer; memory repertoires showed no such pattern.

All donors comprised healthy Caucasians. TCRdb re-derived calls from the 5' RACE reads in MiXCR, one entry per CDR3 protein. The data hold some 200,000 distinct CDR3 sequences, with 7.5% observed a single time. This sample was shared with a second study, whose subject was yellow fever vaccine responses in identical twins. From that study: As reported, the vaccine T cell response of twins seemed partly convergent and partly personalized.

This chain connects TRBV14 to TRBJ2-5; TRBD2 agrees at 10 bases. This TCR was recovered from a woman under 30 in good health. Sequencing was performed on memory (CD45RO+) T cells sorted from blood. The CDR3 DNA sequence: TGTGCCAGCAGCCCGCCCTGGACTAGCGGCGATGAAGAGACCCAGTACTTC. This encodes CASSPPWTSGDEETQYF.